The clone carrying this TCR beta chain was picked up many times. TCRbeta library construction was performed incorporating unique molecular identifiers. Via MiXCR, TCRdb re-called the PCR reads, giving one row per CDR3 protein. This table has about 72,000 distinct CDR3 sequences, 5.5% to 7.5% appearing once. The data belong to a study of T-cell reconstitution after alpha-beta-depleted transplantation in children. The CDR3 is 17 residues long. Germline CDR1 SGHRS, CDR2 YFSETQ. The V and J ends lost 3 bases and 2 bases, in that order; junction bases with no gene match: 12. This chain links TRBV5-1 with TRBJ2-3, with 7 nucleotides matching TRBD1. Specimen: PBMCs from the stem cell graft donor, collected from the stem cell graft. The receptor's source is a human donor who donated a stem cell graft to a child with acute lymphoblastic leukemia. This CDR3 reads CASSSVAGTDTTDTQYF. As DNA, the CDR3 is TGCGCCAGCAGCTCGGTAGCCGGGACAGACACCACAGATACGCAGTATTTT.